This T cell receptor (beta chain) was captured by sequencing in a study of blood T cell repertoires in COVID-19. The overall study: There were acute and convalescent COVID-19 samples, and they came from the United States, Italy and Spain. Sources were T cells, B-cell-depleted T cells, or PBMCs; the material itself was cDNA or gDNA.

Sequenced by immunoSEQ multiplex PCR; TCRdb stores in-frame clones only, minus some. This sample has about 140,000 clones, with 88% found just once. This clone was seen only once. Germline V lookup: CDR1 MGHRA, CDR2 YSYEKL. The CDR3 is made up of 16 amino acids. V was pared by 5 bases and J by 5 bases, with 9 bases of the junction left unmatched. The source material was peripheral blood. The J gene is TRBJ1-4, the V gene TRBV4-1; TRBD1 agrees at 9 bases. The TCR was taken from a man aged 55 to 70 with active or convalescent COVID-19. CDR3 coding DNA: TGCGCCAGCAGCACAGGGGGCCCGGGGCTCAATGAAAAACTGTTTTTT. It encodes CASSTGGPGLNEKLFF.